This entry describes one T cell receptor (beta chain). Per the study methods: By means of reference gene primer amplification, nucleated cell counts were estimated. Data came from immunoSEQ multiplex PCR; TCRdb stores just in-frame clones and leaves some out. That table supplies the V and J calls and clone size; D and trimming were determined from the DNA. The sample lists over 200,000 clones; around 81% were seen once. The CDR3 loop spans 13 amino acids. V shed 5 bases and J shed 1 base, with 8 bases lying between them. Germline V gene sequence: CDR1 LNHDA, CDR2 SQIVND (reference sequence). The record originates from a study of blood T cell repertoires in COVID-19. Study as a whole: Nucleic acid was either cDNA or gDNA, and it came from T cells, B-cell-depleted T cells, or PBMCs.

This TCR was sampled from a woman aged 50 to 60 with acute COVID-19. The chain employs TRBV19 and TRBJ1-1; no clear D gene. Sequencing was performed on PBMCs or T cells enriched from blood (not recorded which). As DNA, the CDR3 is TGTGCCAGTAGTCTAACAGAGAACACTGAAGCTTTCTTT. It yields the protein CASSLTENTEAFF.